This TCR beta chain was profiled in a study of Graves' ophthalmopathy and Graves' hyperthyroidism. The authors diagnosed from clinical symptoms, serum thyroxine, TRAb, thyroid ultrasound and orbital computed tomography. Study-wide results and caveats: Most thyroid-expanded clonotypes exceeding 0.001 frequency were also found in blood. The model flagged ophthalmopathy progression at 65% to 71% sensitivity and around 77% specificity.

This clonotype occurred a few times. Its antigen remains unidentified. RNA served as the template for amplifying TCR beta CDR3 regions. Second-round multiplex PCR came after a first-round RT-PCR that employed HTBI primers. MiXCR was run by TCRdb on the multiplex PCR reads, yielding one entry per CDR3 protein. The repertoire holds approximately 1.2 million distinct CDR3 sequences, with 35% to 40% as singletons. Deletions cut 6 bases from V and 5 bases from J, with 20 bases between. The CDR3 sequence is 15 residues long. From germline, CDR1 is MDHEN and CDR2 SYDVKM. The receptor comes from an adult man with Graves' hyperthyroidism. The specimen sequenced was peripheral blood or thyroid tissue (not recorded which). The V call is TRBV28, the J call TRBJ2-7; tentatively, D is TRBD2 (6 bases). DNA of the CDR3: TGTGCCAGCAGCAACCTATCTGGCGGGACCGACGAGCAGTACTTC. It specifies CASSNLSGGTDEQYF.